This T cell receptor (beta chain) stems from a study of blood T cells in healthy people across ages. In its sample, this clonotype was seen many times. Its matching antigen is unknown. The length of the CDR3 is 13 residues. Germline lookup yields CDR1 KGHDR and CDR2 SFDVKD. V lost 4 bases to trimming and J lost 1 base, with 6 bases between them. A second roughly 6 to 12 cycle PCR used barcoded and J-beta primers. CDR3-containing paired-end reads numbering at least 2.5 million came from each sample. One entry per CDR3 protein, called by TCRdb with MiXCR from the 5' RACE reads. The sample holds some 670,000 distinct CDR3 sequences, about 50% seen once. Individuals who donated were healthy Caucasians from Russia aged roughly 6 to 100. Isolation per sample recovered at least 7 million PBMCs. General study findings and limits: Greater diversity and more naive CD4+ cells were seen in long-lived donors than in aged donors.

The chain joins TRBV24-1 to TRBJ1-2; no clear D. Input material: blood. The receptor was isolated from a woman older than 75 in good health. Written as DNA, the CDR3 is TGTGCCACCAGTGAGAAGTATAACTATGGCTACACCTTC. It yields the protein CATSEKYNYGYTF.